The sequence of this TCR beta chain was determined in a study of T cell responses to AZD1222 COVID-19 vaccine. CDR1 and CDR2 (germline): SGHAT, FQNNGV. Trimming removed 4 bases from V and 6 bases from J, with 15 bases in between. The CDR3 spans 15 residues. Profiled with immunoSEQ multiplex PCR; TCRdb holds only in-frame clones, not every one. This table has approximately 130,000 clones, approximately 92% appearing once. V gene TRBV11-2 combines with J gene TRBJ1-4; maybe TRBD1 (6 bases). This TCR was sampled from an adult who received the AZD1222 COVID-19 vaccine. The sequences come from peripheral blood, collected 28 days after the second AZD1222 dose. The CDR3 reads CASSSQTGVDEKLFF. DNA for the CDR3: TGTGCCAGCAGCTCCCAGACAGGCGTAGATGAAAAACTGTTTTTT.